This TCR beta chain was identified in a study of CD8 T cells in ankylosing spondylitis. Study-level findings and limits: Seemingly distinctive of ankylosing spondylitis blood was a TCR beta motif formed by eight highly homologous variants. Disease-linked clones reportedly concentrated significantly in matched ankylosing spondylitis synovial fluid. As for the disease-linked clones, they showed a CD8+ phenotype and occurred at relatively low frequencies in peripheral blood.

The CDR3 contains 14 residues. CDR1 DFQATT and CDR2 SNEGSKA come from the germline V gene (reference sequence). V gave up 0 bases and J gave up 7 bases, with 16 bases separating them. About this clonotype itself: What it binds is unknown.

Using its own MiXCR run on the 5' RACE reads, TCRdb lists one record per CDR3 protein. The table lists about 360,000 distinct CDR3 sequences, 20% of them singletons. This TCR was recovered from a male donor with ankylosing spondylitis or in good health (not recorded which). This chain connects TRBV20-1 to TRBJ2-7, with D possibly TRBD1 on 5 matching bases. The source material was blood, either unsorted or a sorted T cell fraction (not recorded which). The CDR3 DNA reads as TGCAGTGCTAGAGAGGTCCCAGGGATGGGAGAGCAGTACTTC. This gives the protein CSAREVPGMGEQYF.